This TCR beta chain was found in a study of cytomegalovirus exposure and HLA in healthy donors (dated by TCRdb to the late 2010s). Regarding the complete study: According to an earlier analysis of 550 to 750 of the donors, about 179 million T cells yielded 117 million unique TCR beta sequences and approximately 280 Gb of sequence data. Across 398 genotyped donors of the cohort, an average of about 240,000 unique TCR beta nucleotide sequences per donor were sequenced, and 15% to 20% of those sequences were non-productive. Rather than using new phenotypic data, the later analysis identified candidate immune exposures from TCR beta sequences and from how often those sequences occurred across donors. The number of typed donors differed by locus: about 620-640 for A, B, C, DRB1 and DQB1; some 500 for DQA1; over 600 for DPA1; and 400 to 480 for DPB1. A later genetic analysis used genome-wide SNP genotypes for 398 of the 666 donors, treating that subset as a discovery cohort. HLA typing covered class I and class II loci at four-digit resolution. Every repertoire in the discovery cohort had been generated on one and the same sequencing platform. An early release covering about 600 HLA-typed donors comprised 300 to 350 gigabases of sequencing data and around 80 million unique TCR sequences. Among the roughly 380 genotyped donors, around 79% belonged to the genetic ancestry cluster associated with self-reported Caucasian donors. In an earlier analysis of a few hundred of the donors, high-throughput TCR beta sequencing was used to judge whether each TCR beta V gene segment behaved as functional or pseudogenic. Four or five DR-DQ haplotypes were handled as single units for association and clustering because linkage in the cohort was strong. To study patterns of TCR occurrence, a later analysis re-analyzed previously published TCR beta repertoires from 500 to 850 donors and added high-resolution HLA genotyping. Using immunosequencing, the study profiled T cell repertoires from fewer than 850 subjects and related those repertoires to cytomegalovirus serostatus. The study combined high-throughput TCR immunosequencing, statistical association of individual TCRs with disease status, and machine learning to predict cytomegalovirus infection status. A separate validation cohort of 100 to 150 different subjects was used in addition to the roughly 620-subject first cohort. The study was designed to test whether signatures of past pathogen exposure could be identified by cataloging public T cell receptors. Donor age, sex, ethnicity and CMV serostatus were collected together with the repertoire data. Paper-wide results and their limitations: A later genetic analysis associated a missense DCLRE1C variant with V-gene and J-gene trimming of TCR beta chains, and an independent cohort replicated the association. According to a later genetic analysis, donors in an Asian-associated ancestry cluster had fewer N-insertions in productive TCRs than the approximately 690-donor mean. The study gave a list of 150 to 200 TCR beta chains associated with cytomegalovirus. At a false discovery rate of 0.05, a later analysis linked 15,000 to 20,000 TCR beta sequences to specific HLA alleles. According to the authors, the approach could potentially be generalized to other disease states and immunological phenotypes. Some IMGT-functional V segments, including TRBV6-2 and TRBV6-3, could not be distinguished by the 87-base-pair reads and were therefore excluded. HLA typing was unavailable for some donors at each locus, so association tests used only the typed subset. In a later analysis, several top co-occurrence clusters were reported to appear linked to parvovirus B19, influenza, CMV and Epstein-Barr virus. In a later analysis, HLA-associated TCR beta chains showed more clonal expansion and lower generation probabilities than non-associated chains that were equally common. Three of the identified cytomegalovirus-associated TCR beta chains were confirmed in vitro to be specific for cytomegalovirus antigens. Only TCR beta chains were sequenced in this cohort, and the absence of alpha or paired-chain data limited detectable features. According to a later analysis, most CMV-associated TCR beta chains appeared to be HLA-restricted, and the HLA associations seemed to be driven largely by CMV exposure. In an earlier analysis of roughly 560 of the donors, most TCR beta V segments were observed in productive rearrangements about 87% or about 30% of the time, broadly matching IMGT annotations. A further reported finding was that TCR beta sequences accurately predicted the HLA-A and HLA-B alleles for most subjects in the first cohort. In a later analysis, the rate of TCR association differed among HLA loci, with DRB1 alleles having the most associated TCRs and HLA-C alleles having the fewest. The classifier was reported to diagnose cytomegalovirus status with high specificity and sensitivity in both the original and validation cohorts. For the cohort, immune exposure information was limited to CMV serostatus. Sequencing depth was assumed to be roughly uniform across donors in the presence/absence analyses, though that assumption may not hold. The sequencing pipeline was judged likely to have produced a cluster of highly shared sequence variants as a technical artifact. Assigning TCR associations to individual alleles was difficult when HLA alleles, especially DR and DQ, strongly co-occurred. Across donors, most TCR sequences were observed very rarely, whereas some public TCRs were present in many individuals. The earlier analysis of approximately 560 of the donors excluded about 16 rarely observed V segments, including chromosome 9 orphons, because counts were too low. Correlated functional status among segregating V segments might reflect linkage disequilibrium, but an unknown experimental factor could not be ruled out.

Points on this clone: The specificity of this receptor is unknown. Base qualities are missing; no much larger clone stands one base away.

Inclusive of the bounding cysteine and phenylalanine, the CDR3 is 12 residues long. Only the CDR3 portion is preserved as DNA: 36 bases, with reading frame beginning at the first base. V trim: 6 bases; J trim: 2 bases; unmatched bases: 0. The germline V gene specifies SNHLY as CDR1 and FYNNEI as CDR2. The cohort consisted of 600 to 750 healthy bone marrow donors. At the time of sampling, every cohort member was nominally healthy, though immune exposures that went unrecorded were likely present. The donor tested CMV seronegative, placing the donor among the 352 seronegative members of the cohort. Each donor provided a peripheral blood sample, and peripheral blood mononuclear cells were used for TCR beta sequencing. Genomic DNA was extracted from the blood cell samples with the Qiagen DNeasy Blood Extraction Kit. Libraries were constructed by the immunoSEQ multiplex PCR assay. For the multiplex PCR, a mixture combining 60 forward primers for TCR Vbeta segments and 13 reverse primers for TCR Jbeta segments was used. Amplification of the CDR3 region of rearranged TCR beta genes was performed with a multiplex PCR assay on genomic DNA. The amplified TCR beta libraries were sequenced on the Illumina HiSeq System as 87-base-pair reads. The original methods were these. Across the roughly 600 repertoires, a later analysis counted roughly 77 million unique TCR beta chains, roughly 11 million of which were shared by at least two donors. Raw reads were error-corrected and collapsed into unique sequences with a nearest-neighbor algorithm that merged closely related sequences to remove PCR and sequencing errors. Alignment of CDR3 sequences to IMGT reference sequences was used to assign V, D and J gene segments. Each retained sequence needed at least a six-nucleotide match to both a V gene segment and a J gene segment. Rearrangements were classified as productive when the CDR3 lacked stop codons and remained in frame with V and J, and all other rearrangements were classified as non-productive. Following IMGT convention, CDR3 was defined as the stretch from the second conserved V-encoded cysteine up to the conserved J-encoded phenylalanine. The earlier analysis of roughly 590 of the donors excluded sequences that lacked an unambiguous match to a single V gene segment. An earlier analysis of some 610 of the donors called V segments functional above 56.7% productive rearrangements and segregating when the between-donor standard deviation exceeded 5%. A statistical classification framework was developed to diagnose cytomegalovirus status using the catalog of TCR beta chain sequences. In a later analysis, V and J genes were assigned by comparing TCR nucleotide sequences against IMGT/GENE-DB human TR gene sequences. The TCRdist pipeline was used in a later analysis to assign CDR3 sequences and most-parsimonious VDJ recombination scenarios. A later analysis defined each TCR beta chain by its CDR3 amino acid sequence plus V-gene family, and excluded reads lacking a unique V-gene family. To address suspected cross-contamination and a sequencing artifact, a later analysis removed a few hundred highly shared, low-generation-probability nucleotide sequences. For each public chain, a later analysis derived a clonal expansion index from normalized ranks of inferred template counts within each repertoire. In a later analysis, generation probabilities were computed using a VDJ recombination model fitted to out-of-frame rearrangements, and the results were checked against IGoR. Hypergeometric tests were used in a later analysis to score TCR-TCR, TCR-HLA and TCR-CMV co-occurrence, with a repertoire-size bias correction applied to the TCR pairs. In a later analysis, false discovery rates were estimated by permuting HLA or CMV assignments 20 times. A later analysis grouped co-occurring TCRs with DBSCAN, adding TCRdist sequence similarity when clustering within HLA-allele-positive subsets. For co-occurrence clustering, repertoires with fewer than 30,000 or more than 120,000 public chains were excluded, along with roughly five repertoires with anomalous nucleotide sharing. Entries here come from immuneACCESS through TCRdb and include only in-frame sequences with V and J called. Some clones fail to appear in such tables; in the studies checked, an unresolved V gene covers under half of the shortfall, and the cause of the remainder is unknown. That table is the source of V, J and clone size, and D and trimming were worked out from the DNA. Within this sample are approximately 120,000 clones, with roughly 80% of them counted one time only. In total, the top ten clones hold roughly 3.1% of the sample.

Rearrangement joined TRBV2 to TRBJ2-7; 8 middle bases align to TRBD1. The clonotype comes from a man aged 25 to 45 in good health and CMV-seronegative. Sequenced input: PBMCs. The CDR3: CASRDRAYEQYF. Read as DNA, the sequence is TGTGCCAGCAGGGACAGGGCCTACGAGCAGTACTTC. Full variable domain (CDR3 extended with the reference TRBV2 and TRBJ2-7 proteins): EPEVTQTPSHQVTQMGQEVILRCVPISNHLYFYWYRQILGQKVEFLVSFYNNEISEKSEIFDDQFSVERPDGSNFTLKIRSTKLEDSAMYFCASRDRAYEQYFGPGTRLTVT.